Shown below are 31 T cell receptor beta chains from a single sample sequenced in a study of T-cell memory formation after mild COVID-19 (dated by TCRdb to about 2021). Libraries were prepared through 5' RACE. Sequencing was carried out with an Illumina NovaSeq 6000. TCRdb's own reprocessing of the public reads used fastp at Q25 and MiXCR and kept productive beta chains. Each CDR3 protein gets just one entry, which takes the most common genes and DNA from the rows behind it. The sample contains some 440,000 distinct CDR3 sequences, nearly 25% of them found a single time. The top ten constitute around 12% of the sample. Material for sequencing was PBMCs or a T cell subset sorted from them (not recorded which). The receptors here all came from an adult woman who had mild COVID-19 (a few samples of this study predate the infection). The sample titles of this study are shuffled in the database, so cell type and time point are left out; the donor was told from shared clones.

The rearrangement links TRBV6-5 to TRBJ1-1; D unclear. V was clipped by 7 bases and J by 3 bases, with 12 bases between them. Per germline, CDR1 MNHEY and CDR2 SVGAGI. The CDR3 has 13 amino acids. The CDR3, as DNA: TGTGCCAGCACCATCGGGGTACACACTGAAGCTTTCTTT. Translation: CASTIGVHTEAFF.

The V and J genes are TRBV2 and TRBJ2-3; unclear D gene. V lost 2 bases and J lost 10, with 7 bases in between. This CDR3 has 11 amino acids. In germline, CDR1 is SNHLY, CDR2 FYNNEI. As DNA, the CDR3 is TGTGCCAGCAGTGAATTATGGGCGCAGTATTTT. This sequence encodes CASSELWAQYF.

The gene calls are TRBV29-1 and TRBJ1-1; no clear D. The CDR3 sequence is 12 residues long. Trimming pared 7 bases from V and 8 bases from J, leaving 17 bases between. Germline CDR1 is SQVTM and CDR2 is ANQGSEA. Here the CDR3 DNA reads TGCAGCGGTACCAAGGGTGGTCGAGAAGCTTTCTTT. Translating it yields CSGTKGGREAFF.

The chain employs TRBV25-1 and TRBJ1-5; D is unresolved. Germline CDR1 and CDR2: MGHDK and SYGVNS. The CDR3 loop spans 13 amino acids. V dropped 3 bases and J dropped 6 bases, with 9 bases sitting between them. The DNA of the CDR3 is TGTGCCAGCAGTGAGGGGAACGGTCAGCCCCAGCATTTT. It codes for CASSEGNGQPQHF.

This clonotype was seen more than once but under ten times. One end of the junction is discordant with germline, which a read error may explain. V is TRBV7-7 and J is TRBJ2-3; D ambiguous. Germline V gene sequence: CDR1 SSHAT, CDR2 FNYEAQ (reference sequence). The CDR3 totals 15 residues. The chain's CDR3 is CASSLAFTSTDTQYF. CDR3 coding DNA: TGTGCTAGCAGCTTAGCATTCACTAGCACAGATACGCAGTATTTT.

This clonotype was found a few times. Germline and junction disagree at one end, which may indicate a read error. This rearrangement joins TRBV3-1 to TRBJ2-5, with D unresolved. The CDR3 has 13 amino acids. The germline V gene has CDR1 LGHDT and CDR2 YNNKEL (reference sequence). The CDR3: CASSQGQLETQYF. CDR3 nucleotide sequence: TGTGCCAGCAGTCAAGGGCAGTTGGAGACCCAGTACTTC.

This clonotype was seen a few times. The chain joins TRBV6-2 or TRBV6-3 to TRBJ2-1, with TRBD2 matching over 11 bases. Looked up from germline, CDR1 is MNHEY and CDR2 is SVGEGT. The CDR3 loop spans 16 amino acids. V shed 2 bases and J 9 bases; nucleotides not matched to a gene: 9. The CDR3 reads CASSYVLAGGRSEQFF. CDR3 in DNA: TGTGCCAGCAGTTACGTTCTAGCGGGAGGAAGAAGTGAGCAGTTCTTC.

This clonotype was detected a few times. The CDR3 bases are TGTGCCAGTAGTATGATTCGGACAGGGCTTTCCTACGAGCAGTACTTC. Residues: CASSMIRTGLSYEQYF. The chain carries TRBV19 and TRBJ2-7, with 8 bases aligning to TRBD1. Germline V gene lookup returns CDR1 LNHDA and CDR2 SQIVND (reference sequence). This CDR3 spans 16 amino acids. Unmatched junction bases numbered 8, after V lost 3 bases and J lost 1 base.

This clonotype was seen a handful of times. This rearrangement joins TRBV20-1 to TRBJ2-2; D not certain. CDR3 length equals 14 residues. The V and J ends lost 0 bases and 4 bases respectively, with 9 bases between them. Germline CDR1 DFQATT, CDR2 SNEGSKA (reference sequence). The CDR3 region is CSARDLKGTGELFF. DNA of the CDR3: TGCAGTGCTAGAGATCTAAAGGGCACCGGGGAGCTGTTTTTT.

This sequence joins TRBV7-2 and TRBJ1-2; D is perhaps TRBD1 (6 bases). The germline V gene encodes CDR1 SGHTA and CDR2 FQGNSA. V lost 5 bases, J lost 8 bases, and 21 bases lay in between. There are 15 residues in the CDR3. CDR3 bases: TGTGCCAGCAGCCCTTGGACGGGGGGCGCGGAAGGCTACACCTTC. Translation gives CASSPWTGGAEGYTF. Combining the CDR3 with reference TRBV7-2 and TRBJ1-2 gives the whole variable domain GAGVSQSPSNKVTEKGKDVELRCDPISGHTALYWYRQSLGQGLEFLIYFQGNSAPDKSGLPSDRFSAERTGGSVSTLTIQRTQQEDSAVYLCASSPWTGGAEGYTFGSGTRLTVV.

The chain carries TRBV7-3 and TRBJ1-1; no clear D gene. Germline CDR1 SGHTA, CDR2 FQGTGA. This CDR3 has 16 amino acids. V lost 2 bases, J lost 2 bases, and 15 bases lay in between. CDR3: CASSLLQVAGNTEAFF. Written as DNA, the CDR3 is TGTGCCAGCAGCTTATTGCAGGTCGCCGGAAACACTGAAGCTTTCTTT.

The V gene is TRBV27, the J gene TRBJ2-7; 7 bases are shared with TRBD2. The V gene's germline CDR1 is MNHEY and CDR2 SMNVEV (reference sequence). V shed 5 bases, J shed 4 bases, and the junction held 8 bases outside the gene matches. The CDR3 consists of 14 residues. This chain's CDR3 is CASSPGTTPYEQYF. The CDR3 DNA reads as TGTGCCAGCAGTCCTGGGACTACCCCTTACGAGCAGTACTTC.

This clonotype was detected ten times or more. V usage is TRBV7-3 and J usage is TRBJ2-3; 8 bases agree with TRBD2. V shed 5 bases and J 1 base; nucleotides not matched to a gene: 5. The CDR3 covers 15 residues. The germline V gene encodes CDR1 SGHTA and CDR2 FQGTGA. CDR3 sequence: CASSTSGGGTDTQYF. In DNA form, the CDR3 reads TGTGCCAGCAGCACTAGCGGCGGGGGCACAGATACGCAGTATTTT. The whole variable domain, remainder taken from reference TRBV7-3 and TRBJ2-3, is GAGVSQTPSNKVTEKGKYVELRCDPISGHTALYWYRQSLGQGPEFLIYFQGTGAADDSGLPNDRFFAVRPEGSVSTLKIQRTERGDSAVYLCASSTSGGGTDTQYFGPGTRLTVL.

This sequence joins TRBV11-2 and TRBJ2-7; no definite D call. The CDR3 totals 15 residues. With 0 bases removed from V and 1 base from J, the gap between germline ends came to 10 bases. Germline V gene lookup returns CDR1 SGHAT and CDR2 FQNNGV. This CDR3 is CASSLESAVSYEQYF. The CDR3 coding sequence is TGTGCCAGCAGCTTAGAATCGGCGGTATCCTACGAGCAGTACTTC.

This clonotype was detected only a few times. The V and J genes are TRBV11-3 and TRBJ1-1, with D unresolved. V lost 5 bases, J lost 1 base, and 11 bases lay in between. The CDR3 extends over 14 amino acids. Germline CDR1 reads SGHNT; CDR2 reads YENEEA. The CDR3, as DNA: TGTGCCAGCAGCATGGACGGCCCGAACACTGAAGCTTTCTTT. Amino acid sequence: CASSMDGPNTEAFF.

This clonotype was detected a few times. DNA of the CDR3: TGTGCCAGTAGCACCCTGGCAGCGGGAGAATTCTACAATGAGCAGTTCTTC. Translated, it gives CASSTLAAGEFYNEQFF. J is TRBJ2-1 and V is TRBV19; 8 nucleotides align to TRBD2. This CDR3 has 17 amino acids. Looked up from germline, CDR1 is LNHDA and CDR2 is SQIVND (reference sequence). Losses at the gene ends were 6 bases for V and 3 bases for J; bases not matched to a gene: 13.

This sequence joins TRBV5-4 and TRBJ2-7, with 7 positions matching TRBD2. V lost 4 bases, J lost 7 bases, and 8 bases stayed unmatched. CDR3 length: 13 amino acids. CDR1 is SGHNT and CDR2 is YYREEE in the germline V gene (reference sequence). The CDR3 DNA reads TGTGCCAGCAGCCGGGACTATTCGGGAGAGCAGTACTTC. Its protein is CASSRDYSGEQYF.

V gene TRBV7-8 combines with J gene TRBJ1-5; no firm D call. Germline V lookup: CDR1 SGHVS, CDR2 FQNEAQ. V lost 4 bases, J lost 3 bases, and 16 bases lay in between. The length of the CDR3 is 16 residues. The CDR3 DNA reads as TGTGCCAGCAGCTCCGGTGGGAGGATGCTCAATCAGCCCCAGCATTTT. Translation: CASSSGGRMLNQPQHF. The variable domain in full, completed from reference TRBV7-8 and TRBJ1-5, reads GAGVSQSPRYKVAKRGQDVALRCDPISGHVSLFWYQQALGQGPEFLTYFQNEAQLDKSGLPSDRFFAERPEGSVSTLKIQRTQQEDSAVYLCASSSGGRMLNQPQHFGDGTRLSIL.

This clonotype was picked up a small number of times. The chain carries TRBV5-4 and TRBJ1-1; a weak D match, TRBD1 (5 bases). Germline assignment: CDR1 SGHNT and CDR2 YYREEE (reference sequence). The V and J ends lost 0 bases and 3 bases respectively, with 9 bases between them. There are 14 residues in the CDR3. This chain's CDR3 is CASSLGQSYTEAFF. DNA of the CDR3: TGTGCCAGCAGCTTGGGACAGAGCTACACTGAAGCTTTCTTT.

This chain joins TRBV6-2 or TRBV6-3 and TRBJ2-1; D might be TRBD1 (6 bases). Trimming took 10 bases from V and 2 from J, leaving 18 bases between them. The CDR3 loop spans 15 amino acids. Germline loops: CDR1 MNHEY, CDR2 SVGEGT. The CDR3 DNA sequence: TGTGCCACCAGACCCGGGACAATACCCTACAATGAGCAGTTCTTC. It codes for CATRPGTIPYNEQFF.

The rearrangement links TRBV20-1 to TRBJ2-7; D is unclear. The length of the CDR3 is 12 residues. The germline V gene has CDR1 DFQATT and CDR2 SNEGSKA (reference sequence). Trimming removed 3 bases at V and 3 bases at J, with 9 bases between. CDR3 loop: CSARIEGYEQYF. DNA of the CDR3: TGCAGTGCTAGGATAGAAGGCTACGAGCAGTACTTC.

The sample holds a few counts of this clonotype. The chain joins TRBV24-1 to TRBJ2-7, with 13 nucleotides matching TRBD2. Germline V gives CDR1 KGHDR, CDR2 SFDVKD. Trimming took 5 bases from V and 8 from J; bases not matched to a gene: 5. The CDR3 has 14 amino acids. The CDR3 DNA is TGTGCCACCAGTGCGGGGACTAGCGGGGCCCAGCAGTACTTC. It translates to CATSAGTSGAQQYF.

This clonotype was seen a few times. The rearrangement uses TRBV2 and TRBJ2-2; D not certain. The CDR3 is 14 residues long. V was pared by 10 bases and J by 0 bases, with 12 bases between. CDR1 is SNHLY, CDR2 FYNNEI, per germline. The CDR3 here is CATRRSSNTGELFF. DNA of the CDR3: TGTGCCACCCGACGGAGTTCGAACACCGGGGAGCTGTTTTTT.

The chain recombines TRBV5-1 with TRBJ2-7; D may be TRBD1 or TRBD2 (5 bases each). Per the germline V gene, CDR1 is SGHRS and CDR2 is YFSETQ. The ends were cut back, 3 bases at V and 5 bases at J, with 12 bases in the middle. CDR3 length equals 13 residues. The CDR3 spells CASSSGPYDEQYF. CDR3 DNA: TGCGCCAGCAGCTCGGGGCCCTACGACGAGCAGTACTTC.

This clonotype has more than one count but fewer than ten. This rearrangement joins TRBV7-9 to TRBJ1-1; D perhaps matches TRBD1 (6 bases). V was pared by 1 base and J by 2 bases, with 8 bases between. The germline gives CDR1 SEHNR, CDR2 FQNEAQ (reference sequence). The CDR3 loop spans 14 amino acids. CDR3 sequence: CASSLEGVNTEAFF. The CDR3 bases are TGTGCCAGCAGCTTAGAGGGGGTCAACACTGAAGCTTTCTTT.

The genes are TRBV7-3 and TRBJ1-2; perhaps TRBD1 as D (5 bases). The germline V and J ends were trimmed by 1 base and 10 bases, with 22 bases remaining between them. This CDR3 has 16 residues. Per the germline V gene, CDR1 is SGHTA and CDR2 is FQGTGA. CDR3 residues: CASSLNGGGLGQDYTF. CDR3 nucleotides: TGTGCCAGCAGCTTAAATGGCGGTGGGCTAGGACAAGACTACACCTTC.

The chain recombines TRBV29-1 with TRBJ1-2; 9 bases are shared with TRBD1. CDR3 length: 14 residues. Trimming at V came to 5 bases and at J to 4 bases, leaving 8 bases not matched to a gene. CDR1 and CDR2 from the germline V gene are SQVTM and ANQGSEA. The CDR3 DNA sequence: TGCAGCGTTAAGGGACAGGGTGGTGGCTATGGCTACACCTTC. Encoded protein: CSVKGQGGGYGYTF.

The genes are TRBV7-3 and TRBJ2-3; TRBD1 might be the D (6 bases). The germline V gene has CDR1 SGHTA and CDR2 FQGTGA. Trimming removed 2 bases at V and 4 bases at J, with 22 bases between. The CDR3 has 18 amino acids. CDR3 sequence: CASSLEGRKARGADTQYF. The CDR3, as DNA: TGTGCCAGCAGCTTAGAAGGGAGAAAAGCCAGGGGCGCAGATACGCAGTATTTT.

This clonotype was observed a few times. The chain is built from TRBV7-3 and TRBJ2-3; perhaps TRBD2 as D (6 bases). The CDR3 contains 15 residues. V was pared by 2 bases and J by 1 base, with 10 bases between. Germline V gene lookup returns CDR1 SGHTA and CDR2 FQGTGA. The CDR3: CASSLGRGRTDTQYF. CDR3 nucleotide sequence: TGTGCCAGCAGCTTAGGGCGGGGCCGCACAGATACGCAGTATTTT.

V gene TRBV24-1 combines with J gene TRBJ2-6; D not resolved. In germline, CDR1 is KGHDR, CDR2 SFDVKD. Trimming took off 4 bases at V and 2 bases at J, with 11 bases between the two ends. The CDR3 length is 16 residues. The CDR3 DNA reads TGTGCCACCAGTGAAAATAGGGTTACTGGGGCCAACGTCCTGACTTTC. This codes for CATSENRVTGANVLTF.

The chain recombines TRBV5-1 with TRBJ2-7; 8 bases map to TRBD1. Trimming took 0 bases from V and 2 from J; bases not matched to a gene: 4. Looked up from germline, CDR1 is SGHRS and CDR2 is YFSETQ. The CDR3 loop spans 15 amino acids. This chain's CDR3 is CASSLGGTGTYEQYF. For the CDR3, the DNA is TGCGCCAGCAGCTTGGGTGGGACAGGAACCTACGAGCAGTACTTC.